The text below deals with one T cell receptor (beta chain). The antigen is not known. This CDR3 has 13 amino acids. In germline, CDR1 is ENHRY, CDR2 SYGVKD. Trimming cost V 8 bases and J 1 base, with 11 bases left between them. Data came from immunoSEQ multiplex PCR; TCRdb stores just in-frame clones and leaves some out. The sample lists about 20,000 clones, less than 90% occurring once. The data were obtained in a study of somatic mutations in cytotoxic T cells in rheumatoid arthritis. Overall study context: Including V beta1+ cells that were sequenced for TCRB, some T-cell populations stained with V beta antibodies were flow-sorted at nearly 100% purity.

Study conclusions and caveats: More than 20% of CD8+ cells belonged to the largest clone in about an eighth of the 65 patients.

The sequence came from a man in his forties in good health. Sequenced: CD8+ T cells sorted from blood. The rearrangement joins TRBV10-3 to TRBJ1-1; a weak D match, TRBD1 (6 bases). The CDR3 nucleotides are TGTGCCATCGGGGGCACCCCGAACACTGAAGCTTTCTTT. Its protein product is CAIGGTPNTEAFF.